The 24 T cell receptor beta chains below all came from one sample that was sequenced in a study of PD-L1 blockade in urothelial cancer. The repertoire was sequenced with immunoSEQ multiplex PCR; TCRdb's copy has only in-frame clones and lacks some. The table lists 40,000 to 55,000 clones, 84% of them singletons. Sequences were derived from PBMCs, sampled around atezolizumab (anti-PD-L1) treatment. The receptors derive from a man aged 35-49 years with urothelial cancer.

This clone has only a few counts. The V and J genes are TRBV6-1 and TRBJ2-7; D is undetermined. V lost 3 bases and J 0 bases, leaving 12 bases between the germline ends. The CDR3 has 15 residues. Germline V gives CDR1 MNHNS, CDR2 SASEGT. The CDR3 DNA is TGTGCCAGCAGTGAGGCGGTACTGGGCTCCTACGAGCAGTACTTC. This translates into CASSEAVLGSYEQYF.

Here the CDR3 DNA reads TGTGCCTGGGGGGGAGGGCTTAACACCGGGGAGCTGTTTTTT. Translating gives CAWGGGLNTGELFF. The chain joins TRBV6-1 to TRBJ2-2; 7 bases fit TRBD2. Trimming took 11 bases from V and 2 from J; bases not matched to a gene: 8. The CDR3 consists of 14 residues. CDR1 MNHNS and CDR2 SASEGT come from the germline V gene.

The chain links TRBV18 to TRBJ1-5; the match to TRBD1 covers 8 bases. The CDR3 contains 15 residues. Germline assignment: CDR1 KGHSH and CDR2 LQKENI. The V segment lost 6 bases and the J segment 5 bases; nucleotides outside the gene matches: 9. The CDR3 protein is CASSPGQGRDQPQHF. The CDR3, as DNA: TGTGCCAGCTCTCCAGGACAGGGAAGGGATCAGCCCCAGCATTTT.

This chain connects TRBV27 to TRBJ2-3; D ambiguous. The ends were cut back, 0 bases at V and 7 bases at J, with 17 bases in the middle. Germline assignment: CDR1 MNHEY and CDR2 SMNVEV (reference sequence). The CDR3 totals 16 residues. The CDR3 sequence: CASSLSVRVPVHTQYF. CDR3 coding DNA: TGTGCCAGCAGTTTATCGGTGCGTGTTCCTGTACATACGCAGTATTTT.

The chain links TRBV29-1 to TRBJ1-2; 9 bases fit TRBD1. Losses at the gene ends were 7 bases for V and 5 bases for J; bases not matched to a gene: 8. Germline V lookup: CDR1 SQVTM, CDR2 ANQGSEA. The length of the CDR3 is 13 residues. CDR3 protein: CSASPGTGYGYTF. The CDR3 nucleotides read TGCAGCGCTTCTCCTGGGACAGGGTATGGCTACACCTTC.

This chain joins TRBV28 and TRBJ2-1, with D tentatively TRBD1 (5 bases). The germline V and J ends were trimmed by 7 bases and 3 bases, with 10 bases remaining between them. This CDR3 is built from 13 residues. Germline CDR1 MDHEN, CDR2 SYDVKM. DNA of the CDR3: TGTGCCAGCAAGGGGATTAACTACAATGAGCAGTTCTTC. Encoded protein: CASKGINYNEQFF.

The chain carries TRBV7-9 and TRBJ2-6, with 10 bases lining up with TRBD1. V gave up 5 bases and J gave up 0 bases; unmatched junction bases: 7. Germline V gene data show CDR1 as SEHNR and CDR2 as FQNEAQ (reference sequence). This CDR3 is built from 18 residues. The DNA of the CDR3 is TGTGCCAGCAGCGCCAGACAGGGGGCCTACTCTGGGGCCAACGTCCTGACTTTC. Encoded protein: CASSARQGAYSGANVLTF.

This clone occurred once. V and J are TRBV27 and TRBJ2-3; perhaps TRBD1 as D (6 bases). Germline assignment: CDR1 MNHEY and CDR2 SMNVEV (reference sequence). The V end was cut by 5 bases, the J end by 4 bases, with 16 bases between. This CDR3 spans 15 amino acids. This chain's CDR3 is CASSPRWGRADTQYF. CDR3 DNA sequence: TGTGCCAGCAGTCCTCGGTGGGGGCGTGCAGATACGCAGTATTTT.

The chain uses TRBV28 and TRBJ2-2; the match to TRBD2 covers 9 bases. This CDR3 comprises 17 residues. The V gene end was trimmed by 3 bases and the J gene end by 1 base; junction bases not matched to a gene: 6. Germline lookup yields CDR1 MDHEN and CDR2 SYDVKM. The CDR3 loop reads CASSFHSSGVNTGELFF. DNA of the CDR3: TGTGCCAGCAGTTTCCACTCTAGCGGGGTGAACACCGGGGAGCTGTTTTTT. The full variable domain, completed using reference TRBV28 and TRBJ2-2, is DVKVTQSSRYLVKRTGEKVFLECVQDMDHENMFWYRQDPGLGLRLIYFSYDVKMKEKGDIPEGYSVSREKKERFSLILESASTNQTSMYLCASSFHSSGVNTGELFFGEGSRLTVL.

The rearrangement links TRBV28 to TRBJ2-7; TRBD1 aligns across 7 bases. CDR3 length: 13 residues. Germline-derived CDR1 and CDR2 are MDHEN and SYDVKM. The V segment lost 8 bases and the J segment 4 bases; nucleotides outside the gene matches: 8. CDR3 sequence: CASGRDRNYEQYF. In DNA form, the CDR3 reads TGTGCCAGCGGAAGGGACAGAAATTACGAGCAGTACTTC. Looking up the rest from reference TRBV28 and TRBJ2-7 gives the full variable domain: DVKVTQSSRYLVKRTGEKVFLECVQDMDHENMFWYRQDPGLGLRLIYFSYDVKMKEKGDIPEGYSVSREKKERFSLILESASTNQTSMYLCASGRDRNYEQYFGPGTRLTVT.

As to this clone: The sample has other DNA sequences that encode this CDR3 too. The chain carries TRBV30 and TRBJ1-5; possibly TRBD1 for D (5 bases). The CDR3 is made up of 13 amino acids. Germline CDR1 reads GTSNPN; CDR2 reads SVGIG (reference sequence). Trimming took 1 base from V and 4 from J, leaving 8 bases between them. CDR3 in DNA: TGTGCCTGGAGTGGGCAGGGAAATCAGCCCCAGCATTTT. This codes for CAWSGQGNQPQHF. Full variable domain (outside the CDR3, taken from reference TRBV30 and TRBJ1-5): SQTIHQWPATLVQPVGSPLSLECTVEGTSNPNLYWYRQAAGRGLQLLFYSVGIGQISSEVPQNLSASRPQDRQFILSSKKLLLSDSGFYLCAWSGQGNQPQHFGDGTRLSIL.

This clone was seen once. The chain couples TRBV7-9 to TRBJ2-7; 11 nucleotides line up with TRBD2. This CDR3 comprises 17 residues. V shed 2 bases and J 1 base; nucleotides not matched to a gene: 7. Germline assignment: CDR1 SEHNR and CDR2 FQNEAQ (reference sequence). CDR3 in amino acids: CASSLYPRTSGSYEQYF. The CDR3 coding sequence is TGTGCCAGCAGCTTATACCCCCGGACTAGCGGGTCCTACGAGCAGTACTTC.

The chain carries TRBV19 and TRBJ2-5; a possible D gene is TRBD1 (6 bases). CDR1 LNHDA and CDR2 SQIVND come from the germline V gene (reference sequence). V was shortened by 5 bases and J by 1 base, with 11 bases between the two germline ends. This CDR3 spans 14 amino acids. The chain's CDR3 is CASSPGTLQETQYF. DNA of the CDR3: TGTGCCAGTAGTCCCGGGACACTCCAAGAGACCCAGTACTTC.

CDR3 bases: TGTGCCAGCTCACCTACCCCACTTCACAGGGTTGGCACTGAAGCTTTCTTT. Translation gives CASSPTPLHRVGTEAFF. The genes are TRBV18 and TRBJ1-1; a weak D match, TRBD1 (6 bases). V was pared by 3 bases and J by 4 bases, with 21 bases between. In germline, CDR1 is KGHSH, CDR2 LQKENI. The length of the CDR3 is 17 residues.

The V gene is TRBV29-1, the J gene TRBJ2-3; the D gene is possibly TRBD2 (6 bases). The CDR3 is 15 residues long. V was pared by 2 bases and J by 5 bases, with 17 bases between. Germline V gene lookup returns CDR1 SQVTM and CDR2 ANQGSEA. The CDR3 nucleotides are TGCAGCGTTGAATCCCCACGGGAGAAGGGAGATACGCAGTATTTT. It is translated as CSVESPREKGDTQYF.

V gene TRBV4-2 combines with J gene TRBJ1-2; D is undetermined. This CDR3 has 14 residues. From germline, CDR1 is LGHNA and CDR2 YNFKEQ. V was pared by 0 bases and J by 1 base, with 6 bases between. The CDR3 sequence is CASSQEADNYGYTF. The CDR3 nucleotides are TGTGCCAGCAGCCAAGAGGCAGATAACTATGGCTACACCTTC.

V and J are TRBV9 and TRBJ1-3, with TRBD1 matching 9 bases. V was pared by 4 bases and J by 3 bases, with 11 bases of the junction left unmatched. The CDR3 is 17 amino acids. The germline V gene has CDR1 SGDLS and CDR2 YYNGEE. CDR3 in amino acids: CASSRQQGALFGNTIYF. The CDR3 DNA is TGTGCCAGCAGCCGCCAACAGGGGGCTCTCTTTGGAAACACCATATATTTT.

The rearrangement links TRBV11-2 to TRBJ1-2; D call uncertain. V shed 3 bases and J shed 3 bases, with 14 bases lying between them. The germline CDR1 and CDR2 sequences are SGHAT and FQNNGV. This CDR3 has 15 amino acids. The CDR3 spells CASSLVHTDDYGYTF. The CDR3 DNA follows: TGTGCCAGCAGCTTGGTCCATACAGATGACTATGGCTACACCTTC.

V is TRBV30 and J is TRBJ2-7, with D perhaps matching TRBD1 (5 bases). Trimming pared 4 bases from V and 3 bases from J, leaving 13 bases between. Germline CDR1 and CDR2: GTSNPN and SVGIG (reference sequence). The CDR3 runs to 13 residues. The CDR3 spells CAWNRLQGYEQYF. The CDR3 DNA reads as TGTGCCTGGAATAGACTTCAGGGCTACGAGCAGTACTTC.

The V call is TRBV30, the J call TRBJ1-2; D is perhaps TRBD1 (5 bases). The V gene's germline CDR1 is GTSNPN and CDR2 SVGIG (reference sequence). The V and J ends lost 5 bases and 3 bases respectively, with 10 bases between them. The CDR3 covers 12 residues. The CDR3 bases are TGTGCCTGGCAGACAGACGACTATGGCTACACCTTC. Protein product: CAWQTDDYGYTF.

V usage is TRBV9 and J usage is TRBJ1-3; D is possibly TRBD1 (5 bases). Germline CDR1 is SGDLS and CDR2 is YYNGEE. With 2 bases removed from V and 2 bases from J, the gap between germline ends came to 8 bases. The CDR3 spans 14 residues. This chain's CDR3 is CASSVGTTGNTIYF. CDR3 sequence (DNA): TGTGCCAGCAGCGTGGGGACTACTGGAAACACCATATATTTT.

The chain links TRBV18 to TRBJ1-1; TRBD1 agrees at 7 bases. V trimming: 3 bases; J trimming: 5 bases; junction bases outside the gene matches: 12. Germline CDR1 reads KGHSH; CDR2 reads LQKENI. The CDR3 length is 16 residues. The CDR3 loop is CASSPQRTGQWTEAFF. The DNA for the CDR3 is TGTGCCAGCTCACCTCAAAGGACAGGTCAGTGGACTGAAGCTTTCTTT.

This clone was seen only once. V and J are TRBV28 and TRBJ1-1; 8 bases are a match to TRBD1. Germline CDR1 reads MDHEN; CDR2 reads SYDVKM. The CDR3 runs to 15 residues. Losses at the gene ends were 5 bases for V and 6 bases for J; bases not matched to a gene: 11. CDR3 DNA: TGTGCCAGCAGTCCCAGTCCCCCGGACAGGGCTGAAGCTTTCTTT. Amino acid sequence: CASSPSPPDRAEAFF.

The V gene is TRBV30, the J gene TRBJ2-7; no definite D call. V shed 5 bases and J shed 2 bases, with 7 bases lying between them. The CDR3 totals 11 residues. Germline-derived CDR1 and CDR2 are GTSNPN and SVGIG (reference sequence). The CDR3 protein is CAWGQAYEQYF. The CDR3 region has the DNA TGTGCCTGGGGGCAGGCCTACGAGCAGTACTTC.